The TCR beta chain described here comes from a study of human T cells and chemical hapten exposure. As for the study in general: All through the approximately 25-week study, the scalp of each patient received diphenylcyclopropenone doses weekly.

TCRdb itself ran the RACE reads through MiXCR, one entry per CDR3 protein. The data show about 37,000 distinct CDR3 sequences, roughly 6.4% seen once. Time point described: patch test 1, 2 weeks after DPC sensitization. Sample treatment: therapeutic diphenylcyclopropenone sensitization with weekly scalp DPC. Unfractionated whole blood was the source from which total RNA was extracted. The specimen comprised whole blood, sampled in connection with sensitization to the hapten diphenylcyclopropenone (DPC). The receptor was derived from a young woman with alopecia areata. Some clones in this sample may be carry-over from other donors' samples.

In DNA form, the CDR3 reads TGCGCCAGCAGCTCACATAGGGGGTTCGAAGAGACCCAGTACTTC. It is translated as CASSSHRGFEETQYF. The chain joins TRBV5-1 to TRBJ2-5; the D gene is possibly TRBD1 (6 bases). V shed 3 bases and J shed 3 bases, with 15 bases lying between them. The CDR3 has 15 residues. CDR1 and CDR2 (germline): SGHRS, YFSETQ.